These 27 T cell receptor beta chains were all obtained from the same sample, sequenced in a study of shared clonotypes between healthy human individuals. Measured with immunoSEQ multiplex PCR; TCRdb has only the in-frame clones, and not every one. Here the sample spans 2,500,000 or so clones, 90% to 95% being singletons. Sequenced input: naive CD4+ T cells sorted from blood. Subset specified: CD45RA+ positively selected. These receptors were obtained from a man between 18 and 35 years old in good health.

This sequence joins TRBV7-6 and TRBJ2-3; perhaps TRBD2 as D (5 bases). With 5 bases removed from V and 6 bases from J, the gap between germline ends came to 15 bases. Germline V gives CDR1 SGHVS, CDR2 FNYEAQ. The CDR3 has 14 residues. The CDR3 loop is CASSPDGLSDTQYF. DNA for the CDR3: TGTGCCAGCAGCCCCGACGGACTTTCGGATACGCAGTATTTT.

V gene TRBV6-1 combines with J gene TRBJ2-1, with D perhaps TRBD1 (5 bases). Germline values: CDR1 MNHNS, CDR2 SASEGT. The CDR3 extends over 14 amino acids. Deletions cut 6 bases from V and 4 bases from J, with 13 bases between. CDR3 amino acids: CASRSDKGYNEQFF. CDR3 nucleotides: TGTGCCAGCAGGTCGGACAAGGGATACAATGAGCAGTTCTTC.

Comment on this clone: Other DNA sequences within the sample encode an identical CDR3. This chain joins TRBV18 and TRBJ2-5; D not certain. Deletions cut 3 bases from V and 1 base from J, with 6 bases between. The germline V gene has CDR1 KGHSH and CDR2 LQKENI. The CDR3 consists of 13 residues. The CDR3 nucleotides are TGTGCCAGCTCACCTCCACTCCAAGAGACCCAGTACTTC. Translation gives CASSPPLQETQYF.

This CDR3 is CSLLDGGNTIYF. The DNA of the CDR3 is TGCAGCCTCCTGGATGGTGGAAACACCATATATTTT. The V call is TRBV29-1, the J call TRBJ1-3; D remains unclear. Trimming stripped 8 bases from V and 3 bases from J, with 11 bases between. The CDR3 extends over 12 amino acids. Germline lookup yields CDR1 SQVTM and CDR2 ANQGSEA.

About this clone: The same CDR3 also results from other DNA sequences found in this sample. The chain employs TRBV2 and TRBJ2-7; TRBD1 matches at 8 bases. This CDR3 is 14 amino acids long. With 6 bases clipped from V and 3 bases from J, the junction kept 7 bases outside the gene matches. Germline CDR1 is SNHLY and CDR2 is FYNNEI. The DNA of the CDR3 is TGTGCCAGCAGGTCCGGGACAGGAAGCTACGAGCAGTACTTC. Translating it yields CASRSGTGSYEQYF.

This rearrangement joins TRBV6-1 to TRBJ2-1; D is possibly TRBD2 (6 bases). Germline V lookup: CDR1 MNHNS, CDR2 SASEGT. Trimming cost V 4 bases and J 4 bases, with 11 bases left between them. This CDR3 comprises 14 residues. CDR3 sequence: CASSGGLIYNEQFF. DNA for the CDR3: TGTGCCAGCAGTGGAGGACTAATTTACAATGAGCAGTTCTTC.

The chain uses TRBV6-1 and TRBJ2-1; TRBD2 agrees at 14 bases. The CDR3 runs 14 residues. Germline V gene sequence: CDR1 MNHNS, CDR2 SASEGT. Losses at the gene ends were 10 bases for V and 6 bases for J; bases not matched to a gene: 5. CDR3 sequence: CAIPTSGGANEQFF. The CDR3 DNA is TGTGCCATTCCGACTAGCGGGGGGGCCAATGAGCAGTTCTTC.

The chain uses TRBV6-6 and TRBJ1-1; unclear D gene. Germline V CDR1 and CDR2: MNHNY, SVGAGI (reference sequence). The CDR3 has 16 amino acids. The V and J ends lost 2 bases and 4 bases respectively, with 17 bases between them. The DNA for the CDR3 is TGTGCCAGCAGTTACCCAACTGGGTCAAGGGCCACTGAAGCTTTCTTT. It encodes CASSYPTGSRATEAFF.

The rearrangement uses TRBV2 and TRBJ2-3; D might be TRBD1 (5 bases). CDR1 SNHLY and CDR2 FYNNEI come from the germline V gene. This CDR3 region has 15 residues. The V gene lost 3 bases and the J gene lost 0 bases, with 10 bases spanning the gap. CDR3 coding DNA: TGTGCCAGCAGTGAGACAGCTTCTAGCACAGATACGCAGTATTTT. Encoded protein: CASSETASSTDTQYF. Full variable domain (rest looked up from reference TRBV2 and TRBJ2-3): EPEVTQTPSHQVTQMGQEVILRCVPISNHLYFYWYRQILGQKVEFLVSFYNNEISEKSEIFDDQFSVERPDGSNFTLKIRSTKLEDSAMYFCASSETASSTDTQYFGPGTRLTVL.

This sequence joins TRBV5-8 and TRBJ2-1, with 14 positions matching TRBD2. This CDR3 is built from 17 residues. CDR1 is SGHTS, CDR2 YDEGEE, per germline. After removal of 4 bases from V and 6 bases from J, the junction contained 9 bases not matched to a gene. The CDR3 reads CASSQTSGRAGGNEQFF. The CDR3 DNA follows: TGTGCCAGCAGCCAGACTAGCGGGAGGGCCGGGGGCAATGAGCAGTTCTTC.

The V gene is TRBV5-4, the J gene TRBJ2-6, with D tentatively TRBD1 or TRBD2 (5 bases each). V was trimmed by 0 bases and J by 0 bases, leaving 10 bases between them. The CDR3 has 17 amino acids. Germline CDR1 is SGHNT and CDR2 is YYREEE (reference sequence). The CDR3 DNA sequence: TGTGCCAGCAGCTTGGGGGGGAGCTTCTCTGGGGCCAACGTCCTGACTTTC. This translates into CASSLGGSFSGANVLTF.

CDR3 sequence (DNA): TGTGCCAGCAGTTACAGGGATAGTGGCTACACCTTC. This codes for CASSYRDSGYTF. This chain connects TRBV2 to TRBJ1-2, with D possibly TRBD1 on 6 matching bases. Germline assignment: CDR1 SNHLY and CDR2 FYNNEI. V was trimmed by 5 bases and J by 7 bases, leaving 11 bases between them. The length of the CDR3 is 12 residues.

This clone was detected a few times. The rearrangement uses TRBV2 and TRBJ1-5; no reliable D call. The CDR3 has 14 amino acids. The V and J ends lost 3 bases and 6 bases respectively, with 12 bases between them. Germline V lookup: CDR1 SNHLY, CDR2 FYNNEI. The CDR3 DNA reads TGTGCCAGCAGTGAGACCCAGGACGGTCAGCCCCAGCATTTT. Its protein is CASSETQDGQPQHF.

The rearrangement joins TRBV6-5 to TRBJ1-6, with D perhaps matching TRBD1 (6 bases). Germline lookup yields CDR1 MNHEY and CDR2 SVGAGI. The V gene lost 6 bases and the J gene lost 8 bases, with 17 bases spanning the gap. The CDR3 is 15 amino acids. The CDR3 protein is CASRPAQGGDSPLHF. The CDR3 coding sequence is TGTGCCAGCAGACCCGCACAGGGTGGCGATTCACCCCTCCACTTT.

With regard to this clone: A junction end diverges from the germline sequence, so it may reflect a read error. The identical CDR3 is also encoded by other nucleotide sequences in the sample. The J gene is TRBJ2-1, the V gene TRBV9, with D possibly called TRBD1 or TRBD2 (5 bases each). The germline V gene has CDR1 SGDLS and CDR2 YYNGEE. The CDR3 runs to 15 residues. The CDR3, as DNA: TGTGCCAGCAGCGTGGCCGGGACCTCCAACAATGAGCAGTTCTTC. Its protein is CASSVAGTSNNEQFF.

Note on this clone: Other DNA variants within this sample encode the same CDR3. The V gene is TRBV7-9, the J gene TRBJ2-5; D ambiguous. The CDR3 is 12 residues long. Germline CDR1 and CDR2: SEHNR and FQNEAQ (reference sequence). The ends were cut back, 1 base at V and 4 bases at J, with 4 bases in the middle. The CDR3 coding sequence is TGTGCCAGCAGCTTAGGTGTAGAGACCCAGTACTTC. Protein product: CASSLGVETQYF.

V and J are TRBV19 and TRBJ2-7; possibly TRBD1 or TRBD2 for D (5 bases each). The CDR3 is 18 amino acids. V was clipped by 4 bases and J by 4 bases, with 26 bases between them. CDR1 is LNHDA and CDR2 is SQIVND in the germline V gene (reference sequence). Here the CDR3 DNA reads TGTGCCAGTAGTACTGTGGCTAAAGCAGGGACCGATCAATACGAGCAGTACTTC. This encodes CASSTVAKAGTDQYEQYF. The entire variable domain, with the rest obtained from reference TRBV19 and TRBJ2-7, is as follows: DGGITQSPKYLFRKEGQNVTLSCEQNLNHDAMYWYRQDPGQGLRLIYYSQIVNDFQKGDIAEGYSVSREKKESFPLTVTSAQKNPTAFYLCASSTVAKAGTDQYEQYFGPGTRLTVT.

CDR3 sequence reads: CASSRGTSGRYRETQYF. CDR3 nucleotide sequence: TGTGCCAGCAGTCGGGGGACTAGCGGGAGGTACCGAGAGACCCAGTACTTC. The rearrangement links TRBV11-2 to TRBJ2-5; the match to TRBD2 covers 15 bases. Germline lookup yields CDR1 SGHAT and CDR2 FQNNGV. The V gene end was trimmed by 6 bases and the J gene end by 4 bases; junction bases not matched to a gene: 9. This CDR3 spans 17 amino acids.

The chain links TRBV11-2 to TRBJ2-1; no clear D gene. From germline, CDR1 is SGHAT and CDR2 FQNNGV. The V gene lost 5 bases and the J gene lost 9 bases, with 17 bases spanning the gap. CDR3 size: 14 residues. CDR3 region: CASSPPKGRVEQFF. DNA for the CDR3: TGTGCCAGCAGCCCCCCTAAAGGACGGGTTGAGCAGTTCTTC.

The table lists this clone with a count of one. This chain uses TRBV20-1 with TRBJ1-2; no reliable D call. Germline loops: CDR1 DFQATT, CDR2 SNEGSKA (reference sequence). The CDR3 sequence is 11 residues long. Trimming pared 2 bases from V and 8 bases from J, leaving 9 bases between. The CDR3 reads CSARLLGGYTF. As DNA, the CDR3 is TGCAGTGCTAGATTGCTGGGGGGCTACACCTTC.

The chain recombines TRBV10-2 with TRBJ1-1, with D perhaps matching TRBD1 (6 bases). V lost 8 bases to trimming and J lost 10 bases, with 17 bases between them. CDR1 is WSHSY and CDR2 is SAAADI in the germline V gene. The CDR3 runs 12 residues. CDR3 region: CASDPGHTIAFF. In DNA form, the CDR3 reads TGCGCCAGCGATCCGGGACATACGATAGCTTTCTTT.

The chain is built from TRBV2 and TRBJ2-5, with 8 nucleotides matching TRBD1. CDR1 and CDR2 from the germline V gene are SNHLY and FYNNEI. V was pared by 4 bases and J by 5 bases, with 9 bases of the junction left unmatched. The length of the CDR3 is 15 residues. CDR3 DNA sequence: TGTGCCAGCAGTGGTCCGGACAGGGTTGGGGAGACCCAGTACTTC. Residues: CASSGPDRVGETQYF.

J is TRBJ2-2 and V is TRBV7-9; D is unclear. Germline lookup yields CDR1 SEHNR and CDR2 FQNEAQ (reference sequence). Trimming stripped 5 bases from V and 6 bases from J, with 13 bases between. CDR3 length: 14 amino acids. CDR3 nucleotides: TGTGCCAGCAGCCGAGTAGAGGTAGCCGGGGAGCTGTTTTTT. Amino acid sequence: CASSRVEVAGELFF.

The CDR3: CASSWDRDQPQHF. DNA for the CDR3: TGTGCCAGCAGTTGGGACAGGGATCAGCCCCAGCATTTT. The chain couples TRBV27 to TRBJ1-5, with TRBD1 matching 9 bases. The CDR3 extends over 13 amino acids. J lost 5 bases, V lost 4 bases, and 0 bases had no gene match. Germline V CDR1 and CDR2: MNHEY, SMNVEV (reference sequence).

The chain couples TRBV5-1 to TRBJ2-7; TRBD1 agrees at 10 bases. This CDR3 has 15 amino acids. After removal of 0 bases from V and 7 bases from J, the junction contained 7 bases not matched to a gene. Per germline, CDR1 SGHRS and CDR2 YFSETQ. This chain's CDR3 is CASSLAGTGAFEQYF. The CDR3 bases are TGCGCCAGCAGCTTGGCCGGGACAGGGGCTTTTGAGCAGTACTTC.

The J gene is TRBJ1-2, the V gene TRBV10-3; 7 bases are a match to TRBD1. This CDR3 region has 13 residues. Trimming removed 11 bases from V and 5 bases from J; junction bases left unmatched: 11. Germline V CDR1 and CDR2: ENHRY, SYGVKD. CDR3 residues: CAAQQGNGYGYTF. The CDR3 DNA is TGTGCCGCCCAACAGGGGAATGGGTATGGCTACACCTTC.

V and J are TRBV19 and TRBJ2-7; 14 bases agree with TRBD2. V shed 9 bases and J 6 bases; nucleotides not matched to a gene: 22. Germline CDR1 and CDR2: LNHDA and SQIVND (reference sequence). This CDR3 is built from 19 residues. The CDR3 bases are TGTGCCAGAACTCAGGGGGTCTCGACTAGCGGGAGGGCCCGACGCGAGCAGTACTTC. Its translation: CARTQGVSTSGRARREQYF. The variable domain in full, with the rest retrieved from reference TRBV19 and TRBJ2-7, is DGGITQSPKYLFRKEGQNVTLSCEQNLNHDAMYWYRQDPGQGLRLIYYSQIVNDFQKGDIAEGYSVSREKKESFPLTVTSAQKNPTAFYLCARTQGVSTSGRARREQYFGPGTRLTVT.